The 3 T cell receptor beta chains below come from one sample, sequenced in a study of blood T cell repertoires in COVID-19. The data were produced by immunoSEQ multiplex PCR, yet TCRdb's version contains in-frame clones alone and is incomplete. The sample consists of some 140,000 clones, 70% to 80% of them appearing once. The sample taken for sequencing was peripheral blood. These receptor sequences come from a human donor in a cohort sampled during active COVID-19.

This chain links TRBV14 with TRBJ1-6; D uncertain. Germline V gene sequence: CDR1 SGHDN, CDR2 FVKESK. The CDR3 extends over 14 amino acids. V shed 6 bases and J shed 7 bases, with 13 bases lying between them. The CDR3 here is CASRHVGVNSPLHF. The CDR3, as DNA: TGTGCCAGCAGACACGTAGGAGTGAATTCACCCCTCCACTTT.

DNA for the CDR3: TGTGCCAGCAGCCCCCGACGCCCGGACAGGGGGACTGAAGCTTTCTTT. This codes for CASSPRRPDRGTEAFF. The V and J genes are TRBV3-1 (or the pseudogene TRBV3-2) and TRBJ1-1, with TRBD1 matching 10 bases. This CDR3 comprises 16 residues. With V trimmed by 4 bases and J by 5 bases, 10 bases remained unmatched. Germline CDR1 and CDR2: LGHDT and YNNKEL (reference sequence).

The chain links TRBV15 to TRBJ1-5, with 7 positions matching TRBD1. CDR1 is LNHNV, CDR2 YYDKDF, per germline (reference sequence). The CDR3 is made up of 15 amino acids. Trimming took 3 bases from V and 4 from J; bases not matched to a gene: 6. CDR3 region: CATSSPDRPNQPQHF. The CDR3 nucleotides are TGTGCCACCAGCAGCCCGGACAGGCCGAATCAGCCCCAGCATTTT.